This T cell receptor beta chain derives from a study of T-cell memory formation after mild COVID-19. Looking at the study overall: Most TCR clusters belonged to a single donor. Study outcomes and limitations: Contracting CD8+ clones were enriched in EMRA, CD4+ mainly in CM and EM.

As concerns this clonotype: Its antigen is unknown.

5'RACE with constant-segment primers yielded barcoded, UMI-tagged TCR alpha and TCR beta cDNA libraries. Via MiXCR, TCRdb re-called the 5' RACE reads, giving one row per CDR3 protein. The profile shows fewer than 700,000 distinct CDR3 sequences, about 20% of them singletons. The V gene's germline CDR1 is SSHAT and CDR2 FNYEAQ (reference sequence). The V gene end was trimmed by 1 base and the J gene end by 6 bases; junction bases not matched to a gene: 4. This CDR3 comprises 16 residues. Sequencing was carried out using PBMCs or a T cell subset sorted from them (not recorded which). This sequence was found in an adult woman who had mild COVID-19 (a few samples of this study predate the infection). Cell type and time point are not known. V gene TRBV7-7 combines with J gene TRBJ2-2, with TRBD2 identical over 11 bases. The CDR3 region has the DNA TGTGCCAGCAGCTTAGTAGCGGGGGGGCCCCCCGGGGAGCTGTTTTTT. Protein: CASSLVAGGPPGELFF.